A selection of T cell receptor beta chains follows, all from one sample in a study of shared T cell receptors in the human thymus. Only in-frame clones appear in the TCRdb table, and some are missing; sequencing was by immunoSEQ multiplex PCR. The table records about 380,000 clones, 95% of them present only once. Sequencing input: thymocytes. The source is a human donor. The CDR3 runs from the conserved cysteine through the conserved F or W. The order of the fields is D gene, V gene, J gene, clone size, CDR3 protein, CDR3 DNA. D genes are given only for firm matches. Clone size appears in some rows only: once, few, many, or a class for an expanded clone.

d_call: TRBD2; v_call: TRBV29-1; j_call: TRBJ2-1; clone_size: NA; cdr3_aa: CSVFGTSGYNEQFF; cdr3_nt: TGCAGCGTTTTCGGGACTAGCGGATACAATGAGCAGTTCTTC
d_call: NA; v_call: TRBV7-8; j_call: TRBJ1-1; clone_size: NA; cdr3_aa: CASSFPSRGLEAFF; cdr3_nt: TGTGCCAGCAGCTTCCCCTCCAGGGGTTTAGAAGCTTTCTTT
d_call: NA; v_call: TRBV27; j_call: TRBJ2-3; clone_size: NA; cdr3_aa: CASRSPPDTQYF; cdr3_nt: TGTGCCAGCAGGAGCCCGCCAGATACGCAGTATTTT
d_call: NA; v_call: TRBV6-4; j_call: TRBJ2-4; clone_size: NA; cdr3_aa: CASSVAGLNIQYF; cdr3_nt: TGTGCCAGCAGTGTTGCAGGGTTGAACATTCAGTACTTC
d_call: NA; v_call: TRBV28; j_call: TRBJ2-3; clone_size: NA; cdr3_aa: CASSFALRAPTDTQYF; cdr3_nt: TGTGCCAGCAGTTTTGCCCTTAGGGCCCCGACAGATACGCAGTATTTT
d_call: NA; v_call: TRBV7-9; j_call: TRBJ2-3; clone_size: NA; cdr3_aa: CASSQDLGDTQYF; cdr3_nt: TGTGCCAGCAGCCAAGACTTGGGGGATACGCAGTATTTT
d_call: NA; v_call: TRBV6-1; j_call: TRBJ2-4; clone_size: NA; cdr3_aa: CASTPRENIQYF; cdr3_nt: TGTGCCAGCACCCCCCGCGAAAACATTCAGTACTTC
d_call: NA; v_call: TRBV19; j_call: TRBJ1-2; clone_size: NA; cdr3_aa: CASSSHEEDSFNYGYTF; cdr3_nt: TGTGCCAGTAGTAGCCATGAAGAGGACAGTTTTAACTATGGCTACACCTTC
d_call: TRBD2; v_call: TRBV7-9; j_call: TRBJ2-7; clone_size: NA; cdr3_aa: CASSPSGLAGVEQYF; cdr3_nt: TGTGCCAGCAGCCCTTCAGGACTAGCGGGAGTCGAGCAGTACTTC
d_call: TRBD1; v_call: TRBV6-1; j_call: TRBJ2-1; clone_size: NA; cdr3_aa: CASSESTRDRVTYNEQFF; cdr3_nt: TGTGCCAGCAGTGAATCGACTCGGGACAGAGTTACCTACAATGAGCAGTTCTTC
d_call: TRBD2; v_call: TRBV7-3; j_call: TRBJ2-5; clone_size: NA; cdr3_aa: CASSHSGREETQYF; cdr3_nt: TGTGCCAGCAGCCATAGCGGGAGGGAAGAGACCCAGTACTTC
d_call: NA; v_call: TRBV30; j_call: TRBJ2-1; clone_size: NA; cdr3_aa: CARSSSYNEQFF; cdr3_nt: TGTGCCCGCTCTAGCTCCTACAATGAGCAGTTCTTC
d_call: NA; v_call: TRBV6-4; j_call: TRBJ1-2; clone_size: NA; cdr3_aa: CASSDSSTKNYGYTF; cdr3_nt: TGTGCCAGCAGTGACTCCTCCACAAAGAACTATGGCTACACCTTC
d_call: NA; v_call: TRBV4-3; j_call: TRBJ2-3; clone_size: NA; cdr3_aa: CASSQRLGPWSADTQYF; cdr3_nt: TGCGCCAGCAGCCAGCGACTTGGCCCCTGGAGCGCAGATACGCAGTATTTT
d_call: NA; v_call: TRBV7-9; j_call: TRBJ2-7; clone_size: NA; cdr3_aa: CASTDRDGAIDEQYF; cdr3_nt: TGTGCCAGCACCGACCGTGATGGGGCTATCGACGAGCAGTACTTC
d_call: NA; v_call: TRBV27; j_call: TRBJ2-7; clone_size: NA; cdr3_aa: CASSFLRGEQYF; cdr3_nt: TGTGCCAGCAGTTTTTTAAGGGGAGAGCAGTACTTC
d_call: TRBD1; v_call: TRBV28; j_call: TRBJ1-2; clone_size: NA; cdr3_aa: CASSFNDREDYGYTF; cdr3_nt: TGTGCCAGCAGTTTCAACGACAGGGAGGACTATGGCTACACCTTC
d_call: NA; v_call: TRBV12-1; j_call: TRBJ2-3; clone_size: NA; cdr3_aa: CASSSWAFKGDTQYF; cdr3_nt: TGTGCCAGCAGCTCCTGGGCTTTCAAGGGAGATACGCAGTATTTT
d_call: NA; v_call: TRBV7-9; j_call: TRBJ2-2; clone_size: NA; cdr3_aa: CASSPPAEGGELFF; cdr3_nt: TGTGCCAGCAGCCCCCCCGCAGAGGGGGGGGAGCTGTTTTTT
d_call: NA; v_call: TRBV11-3; j_call: TRBJ2-7; clone_size: NA; cdr3_aa: CASSFDTAYEQYF; cdr3_nt: TGTGCCAGTTCGTTTGACACAGCCTACGAGCAGTACTTC
d_call: NA; v_call: TRBV7-3; j_call: TRBJ2-7; clone_size: NA; cdr3_aa: CASSLSGSTYEQYF; cdr3_nt: TGTGCCAGCAGCTTGTCCGGGAGTACTTACGAGCAGTACTTC
d_call: TRBD1; v_call: TRBV28; j_call: TRBJ2-1; clone_size: NA; cdr3_aa: CASSLMAQGYNEQFF; cdr3_nt: TGTGCCAGCAGTTTAATGGCACAGGGGTACAATGAGCAGTTCTTC
d_call: NA; v_call: TRBV9; j_call: TRBJ2-5; clone_size: NA; cdr3_aa: CASSGGGHPKGETQYF; cdr3_nt: TGTGCCAGCAGCGGTGGAGGACACCCCAAAGGGGAGACCCAGTACTTC
d_call: TRBD2; v_call: TRBV2; j_call: TRBJ2-7; clone_size: NA; cdr3_aa: CASSAGTSGSYEQYF; cdr3_nt: TGTGCCAGCAGTGCCGGGACTAGCGGTTCCTACGAGCAGTACTTC
d_call: TRBD2; v_call: TRBV4-1; j_call: TRBJ2-7; clone_size: NA; cdr3_aa: CASSQEEGLAGDEQYF; cdr3_nt: TGCGCCAGCAGCCAAGAGGAGGGACTAGCGGGAGACGAGCAGTACTTC
d_call: TRBD2; v_call: TRBV28; j_call: TRBJ2-1; clone_size: once; cdr3_aa: CASSHKTSGKGNEQFF; cdr3_nt: TGTGCCAGCAGCCATAAGACTAGCGGGAAAGGTAATGAGCAGTTCTTC
d_call: NA; v_call: TRBV19; j_call: TRBJ1-3; clone_size: NA; cdr3_aa: CASNSGSGNTIYF; cdr3_nt: TGTGCCAGTAATAGCGGCTCTGGAAACACCATATATTTT
d_call: NA; v_call: TRBV28; j_call: TRBJ1-1; clone_size: NA; cdr3_aa: CASSFGDRRKPTEAFF; cdr3_nt: TGTGCCAGCAGTTTTGGTGACAGGCGTAAGCCCACTGAAGCTTTCTTT
d_call: TRBD2; v_call: TRBV19; j_call: TRBJ2-7; clone_size: NA; cdr3_aa: CASRPQPLAGFPYEQYF; cdr3_nt: TGTGCCAGTAGACCCCAGCCACTAGCGGGATTCCCCTACGAGCAGTACTTC
d_call: NA; v_call: TRBV7-8; j_call: TRBJ2-2; clone_size: NA; cdr3_aa: CASSSFSDTGELFF; cdr3_nt: TGTGCCAGCAGCTCGTTTTCAGACACCGGGGAGCTGTTTTTT
d_call: NA; v_call: TRBV6-1; j_call: TRBJ2-3; clone_size: NA; cdr3_aa: CASSGGSGTDTQYF; cdr3_nt: TGTGCCAGCAGTGGGGGGAGCGGCACAGATACGCAGTATTTT
d_call: NA; v_call: TRBV6-5; j_call: TRBJ2-1; clone_size: NA; cdr3_aa: CATTRANEQFF; cdr3_nt: TGTGCCACCACGAGGGCCAATGAGCAGTTCTTC
d_call: NA; v_call: TRBV6-4; j_call: TRBJ2-1; clone_size: NA; cdr3_aa: CASSPKGHLNEQFF; cdr3_nt: TGTGCCAGCAGCCCGAAGGGACACCTCAATGAGCAGTTCTTC
d_call: NA; v_call: TRBV25-1; j_call: TRBJ2-3; clone_size: NA; cdr3_aa: CASSESVGLIHQYF; cdr3_nt: TGTGCCAGCAGTGAATCCGTTGGGCTAATCCATCAGTATTTT
d_call: NA; v_call: TRBV7-2; j_call: TRBJ1-4; clone_size: NA; cdr3_aa: CASSLGVRGSEKLFF; cdr3_nt: TGTGCCAGCAGCTTAGGGGTGAGGGGTTCGGAAAAACTGTTTTTT
d_call: TRBD1; v_call: TRBV7-9; j_call: TRBJ2-1; clone_size: NA; cdr3_aa: CASSLVGTGSDEQFF; cdr3_nt: TGTGCCAGCAGCTTAGTAGGGACAGGGAGTGATGAGCAGTTCTTC
d_call: NA; v_call: TRBV10-3; j_call: TRBJ2-2; clone_size: NA; cdr3_aa: CAISEYRYPNTGELFF; cdr3_nt: TGTGCCATCAGTGAGTACCGGTACCCGAACACCGGGGAGCTGTTTTTT
d_call: TRBD2; v_call: TRBV11-2; j_call: TRBJ2-7; clone_size: NA; cdr3_aa: CASSLGGPSGDSYEQYF; cdr3_nt: TGTGCCAGCAGCTTGGGGGGACCTAGCGGGGATTCCTACGAGCAGTACTTC
d_call: TRBD2; v_call: TRBV18; j_call: TRBJ2-7; clone_size: NA; cdr3_aa: CASSPSRGGYEQYF; cdr3_nt: TGTGCCAGCTCACCATCACGGGGGGGCTACGAGCAGTACTTC
d_call: NA; v_call: TRBV28; j_call: TRBJ2-1; clone_size: NA; cdr3_aa: CASSHSPISPPVYHRGYNEQFF; cdr3_nt: TGTGCCAGCAGTCATTCCCCTATCAGCCCCCCCGTTTACCATCGGGGCTACAATGAGCAGTTCTTC
d_call: NA; v_call: TRBV5-6; j_call: TRBJ2-7; clone_size: NA; cdr3_aa: CASSFSGTVPYEQYF; cdr3_nt: TGTGCCAGCAGCTTTTCCGGGACCGTTCCATACGAGCAGTACTTC
d_call: TRBD2; v_call: TRBV30; j_call: TRBJ2-7; clone_size: NA; cdr3_aa: CAWTTLGGSYEQYF; cdr3_nt: TGTGCCTGGACTACCCTCGGGGGGTCCTACGAGCAGTACTTC
d_call: NA; v_call: TRBV28; j_call: TRBJ2-7; clone_size: NA; cdr3_aa: CASRDRIPFYEQYF; cdr3_nt: TGTGCCAGCAGAGACAGGATCCCATTCTACGAGCAGTACTTC
d_call: NA; v_call: TRBV4-1; j_call: TRBJ2-7; clone_size: NA; cdr3_aa: CASSQDSDEQYF; cdr3_nt: TGCGCCAGCAGCCAAGACTCAGACGAGCAGTACTTC
d_call: NA; v_call: TRBV5-8; j_call: TRBJ1-1; clone_size: NA; cdr3_aa: CASSLGEDGEPTPHWEGFF; cdr3_nt: TGTGCCAGCAGCTTGGGTGAAGATGGGGAGCCAACGCCCCACTGGGAAGGTTTCTTT
d_call: NA; v_call: TRBV10-3; j_call: TRBJ1-1; clone_size: NA; cdr3_aa: CAITPDSQVTEAFF; cdr3_nt: TGTGCCATCACCCCCGACTCGCAGGTGACTGAAGCTTTCTTT
d_call: TRBD1; v_call: TRBV10-2; j_call: TRBJ1-4; clone_size: once; cdr3_aa: CASNNRGPLATNEKLFF; cdr3_nt: TGCGCCAGCAATAACAGGGGGCCTCTAGCAACTAATGAAAAACTGTTTTTT
d_call: NA; v_call: TRBV28; j_call: TRBJ2-7; clone_size: NA; cdr3_aa: CASSHGQFPYEQYF; cdr3_nt: TGTGCCAGCAGCCACGGACAGTTCCCTTACGAGCAGTACTTC
d_call: NA; v_call: TRBV2; j_call: TRBJ2-6; clone_size: NA; cdr3_aa: CASFPGSGANVLTF; cdr3_nt: TGTGCCAGCTTCCCGGGGTCTGGGGCCAACGTCCTGACTTTC
d_call: NA; v_call: TRBV7-2; j_call: TRBJ1-1; clone_size: NA; cdr3_aa: CASSPAPPGATTEAFF; cdr3_nt: TGTGCCAGCAGCCCCGCCCCCCCGGGGGCGACCACTGAAGCTTTCTTT
d_call: NA; v_call: TRBV5-1; j_call: TRBJ2-3; clone_size: NA; cdr3_aa: CASHIKPGLRDTDTQYF; cdr3_nt: TGCGCCAGCCACATAAAACCGGGACTTAGGGACACAGATACGCAGTATTTT